Shown below are 28 T cell receptor beta chains from a single sample sequenced in a study of cytomegalovirus exposure and HLA in healthy donors. Primers: 60 Vbeta forward and 13 Jbeta reverse. Libraries were prepared by immunoSEQ multiplex PCR; TCRdb keeps only in-frame clonotypes and omits some of them. There are roughly 160,000 clones in the sample; around 84% occur only once, and around 2.6% lies in the top ten. What was sequenced was PBMCs. The receptors come from a man between 25 and 39 years old in good health and CMV-seropositive.

Here the CDR3 DNA reads TGCGCCAGCAGCCCTAAGGCGGGGACAGATACGCAGTATTTT. Its protein is CASSPKAGTDTQYF. This chain links TRBV4-3 with TRBJ2-3; D is perhaps TRBD2 (6 bases). Germline lookup yields CDR1 LGHNA and CDR2 YSLEER. Trimming left V 4 bases short and J 3 bases short, with 11 bases between. This CDR3 is 14 amino acids long.

As DNA, the CDR3 is TGCAGCGTTGAAGAAACTTTGGGGCGGGGCTATGGCTACACCTTC. Amino acids: CSVEETLGRGYGYTF. V is TRBV29-1 and J is TRBJ1-2; tentative D call: TRBD1 (5 bases). CDR1 is SQVTM, CDR2 ANQGSEA, per germline. V lost 0 bases to trimming and J lost 4 bases, with 15 bases between them. The CDR3 is 15 amino acids.

The J gene is TRBJ2-5, the V gene TRBV5-1; possibly TRBD1 for D (5 bases). Trimming removed 0 bases at V and 4 bases at J, with 16 bases between. Germline V gives CDR1 SGHRS, CDR2 YFSETQ. CDR3 size: 16 residues. The DNA for the CDR3 is TGCGCCAGCAGCTTGGTTGTGGTAGGCAGGGTAGAGACCCAGTACTTC. Protein product: CASSLVVVGRVETQYF.

The V call is TRBV10-1, the J call TRBJ2-7, with 8 bases fitting TRBD1. Germline V lookup: CDR1 WNHNN, CDR2 SYGVQD (reference sequence). V was pared by 0 bases and J by 5 bases, with 3 bases of the junction left unmatched. The CDR3 length is 14 residues. For the CDR3, the DNA is TGCGCCAGCAGTGAGTCGGACAGGGTACACGAGCAGTACTTC. Translating gives CASSESDRVHEQYF.

The CDR3 reads CASAMARGNQPQHF. The CDR3 DNA follows: TGTGCCAGCGCGATGGCCAGGGGCAATCAGCCCCAGCATTTT. The chain combines TRBV6-5 with TRBJ1-5; D possibly corresponds to TRBD1 (5 bases). V was pared by 8 bases and J by 2 bases, with 13 bases between. The CDR3 extends over 14 amino acids. Germline CDR1 MNHEY, CDR2 SVGAGI.

The CDR3 is CASSLKGATTNEKLFF. The CDR3 nucleotides are TGTGCCAGCAGTTTAAAGGGGGCGACAACTAATGAAAAACTGTTTTTT. This chain joins TRBV28 and TRBJ1-4; TRBD1 aligns across 7 bases. J gave up 0 bases and V 2 bases, and 3 bases lay outside the gene matches. CDR3 size: 16 residues. CDR1 MDHEN and CDR2 SYDVKM come from the germline V gene. The full variable domain, rest sourced from reference TRBV28 and TRBJ1-4, is DVKVTQSSRYLVKRTGEKVFLECVQDMDHENMFWYRQDPGLGLRLIYFSYDVKMKEKGDIPEGYSVSREKKERFSLILESASTNQTSMYLCASSLKGATTNEKLFFGSGTQLSVL.

This clone was observed once. This sequence joins TRBV18 and TRBJ1-1; D perhaps matches TRBD1 (6 bases). The V gene's germline CDR1 is KGHSH and CDR2 LQKENI. The CDR3 runs to 16 residues. V lost 1 base and J 0 bases, leaving 12 bases between the germline ends. CDR3 protein: CASSPRNREMNTEAFF. CDR3 nucleotides: TGTGCCAGCTCACCACGGAACAGGGAGATGAACACTGAAGCTTTCTTT.

DNA for the CDR3: TGTGCCAGCAGCTCAGGACAAAAGACCTACGAGCAGTACTTC. This encodes CASSSGQKTYEQYF. This rearrangement joins TRBV6-1 to TRBJ2-7; D perhaps matches TRBD1 (5 bases). Trimming removed 6 bases from V and 2 bases from J, with 14 bases in between. Germline CDR1 and CDR2: MNHNS and SASEGT. There are 14 residues in the CDR3.

The chain couples TRBV29-1 to TRBJ2-3; 9 bases are a match to TRBD2. The CDR3 consists of 17 residues. Germline V lookup: CDR1 SQVTM, CDR2 ANQGSEA. V shed 6 bases, J shed 3 bases, and the junction held 16 bases outside the gene matches. The CDR3 bases are TGCAGCGTGGCTAATGTGGGCGCGGGAGGGCCTACAGATACGCAGTATTTT. This gives the protein CSVANVGAGGPTDTQYF.

The genes are TRBV11-3 and TRBJ2-1; 13 nucleotides agree with TRBD2. Germline CDR1 and CDR2: SGHNT and YENEEA. This CDR3 is 16 amino acids long. V was clipped by 1 base and J by 10 bases; unmatched bases: 7. The CDR3 spells CASSLGSLAGGEEQFF. The CDR3 DNA reads TGTGCCAGCAGCTTAGGTTCACTAGCGGGAGGGGAAGAGCAGTTCTTC.

The table lists this clone with a few counts. The V gene is TRBV4-3, the J gene TRBJ1-5; D uncertain. V was clipped by 4 bases and J by 5 bases, with 21 bases between them. Per the germline V gene, CDR1 is LGHNA and CDR2 is YSLEER. The CDR3 is made up of 17 amino acids. The CDR3 loop reads CASSLDYGGGGDQPQHF. The CDR3 bases are TGCGCCAGCAGCCTCGACTACGGTGGAGGAGGAGATCAGCCCCAGCATTTT.

In its sample, this clone was seen a few times. The CDR3 DNA reads TGTGCCAGTAGCCAGGGGACTGAAGCTTTCTTT. Amino acids: CASSQGTEAFF. The chain is built from TRBV19 and TRBJ1-1, with a tentative D call TRBD1 (6 bases). The CDR3 consists of 11 residues. Per the germline V gene, CDR1 is LNHDA and CDR2 is SQIVND (reference sequence). Trimming cost V 6 bases and J 5 bases, with 7 bases left between them.

The rearrangement joins TRBV6-1 to TRBJ2-7; TRBD2 matches at 7 bases. This CDR3 spans 14 amino acids. The ends lost 2 bases at V and 3 bases at J; junction bases unmatched: 4. CDR1 and CDR2 from the germline V gene are MNHNS and SASEGT. DNA for the CDR3: TGTGCCAGCAGTGAACCGGGACTAAACTACGAGCAGTACGTC. Protein: CASSEPGLNYEQYV.

The gene calls are TRBV19 and TRBJ2-3; 14 bases are shared with TRBD2. V lost 4 bases and J lost 6; bases outside the gene matches: 3. Germline V gene sequence: CDR1 LNHDA, CDR2 SQIVND (reference sequence). The CDR3 covers 15 residues. The CDR3 DNA reads TGTGCCAGTAGTAGTCGACTAGCGGGAGGGGATACGCAGTATTTT. This encodes CASSSRLAGGDTQYF.

This chain links TRBV27 with TRBJ2-1; maybe TRBD2 (6 bases). With 7 bases removed from V and 9 bases from J, the gap between germline ends came to 16 bases. Per germline, CDR1 MNHEY and CDR2 SMNVEV (reference sequence). This CDR3 region has 13 residues. CDR3 sequence reads: CASIRRESSEQFF. The CDR3 nucleotides are TGTGCCAGCATCAGGCGGGAAAGTAGTGAGCAGTTCTTC.

The rearrangement joins TRBV6-5 to TRBJ1-1; D may be TRBD1 (6 bases). Trimming pared 4 bases from V and 5 bases from J, leaving 14 bases between. CDR3 length equals 14 residues. Germline lookup yields CDR1 MNHEY and CDR2 SVGAGI. The DNA of the CDR3 is TGTGCCAGCAGTTTAAGAGGGGGTAGAACTGAAGCTTTCTTT. Protein sequence: CASSLRGGRTEAFF.

The chain is built from TRBV18 and TRBJ1-2; 8 bases fit TRBD1. After removal of 8 bases from V and 4 bases from J, the junction contained 15 bases not matched to a gene. There are 16 residues in the CDR3. Looked up from germline, CDR1 is KGHSH and CDR2 is LQKENI. The CDR3 nucleotides read TGTGCCAGCACTCCAGCGCCCGGGACAGGAGGCTATGGCTACACCTTC. This sequence encodes CASTPAPGTGGYGYTF. Filled out from reference TRBV18 and TRBJ1-2, the complete variable domain reads NAGVMQNPRHLVRRRGQEARLRCSPMKGHSHVYWYRQLPEEGLKFMVYLQKENIIDESGMPKERFSAEFPKEGPSILRIQQVVRGDSAAYFCASTPAPGTGGYGYTFGSGTRLTVV.

The chain has TRBV19 and TRBJ2-1, with 8 positions matching TRBD2. The V gene end was trimmed by 3 bases and the J gene end by 8 bases; junction bases not matched to a gene: 12. Germline V CDR1 and CDR2: LNHDA, SQIVND (reference sequence). The CDR3 extends over 16 amino acids. The CDR3 DNA sequence: TGTGCCAGTAGTATCTGGGGCGGGAGGACTCAACATGAGCAGTTCTTC. This sequence encodes CASSIWGGRTQHEQFF.

CDR3 amino acids: CSVIGEDRENTGELFF. Written as DNA, the CDR3 is TGCAGCGTTATCGGGGAGGACAGGGAGAACACCGGGGAGCTGTTTTTT. The chain joins TRBV29-1 to TRBJ2-2; 8 nucleotides match TRBD1. CDR1 and CDR2 (germline): SQVTM, ANQGSEA. The CDR3 is 16 residues long. Trimming took 5 bases from V and 1 from J; bases not matched to a gene: 9.

The chain combines TRBV27 with TRBJ2-3, with 9 bases aligning to TRBD1. The CDR3 totals 16 residues. With 4 bases clipped from V and 3 bases from J, the junction kept 8 bases outside the gene matches. Germline values: CDR1 MNHEY, CDR2 SMNVEV (reference sequence). The DNA for the CDR3 is TGTGCCAGCAGTTCCCCGGGACAGGGAGGTACAGATACGCAGTATTTT. It is translated as CASSSPGQGGTDTQYF.

This rearrangement joins TRBV6-1 to TRBJ2-1, with a weak D call TRBD1 (5 bases). Germline V gene lookup returns CDR1 MNHNS and CDR2 SASEGT. Trimming removed 4 bases at V and 6 bases at J, with 16 bases between. The CDR3 has 15 amino acids. The DNA for the CDR3 is TGTGCCAGCAGTGGCGACCAAGGGGCGGCCAATGAGCAGTTCTTC. Encoded protein: CASSGDQGAANEQFF.

The chain joins TRBV28 to TRBJ2-2; D possibly corresponds to TRBD1 (6 bases). V dropped 3 bases and J dropped 4 bases, with 12 bases sitting between them. The germline CDR1 and CDR2 sequences are MDHEN and SYDVKM. This CDR3 region has 15 residues. CDR3 nucleotides: TGTGCCAGCAGTTTGGTAGGCAGGGGCACCGGGGAGCTGTTTTTT. Its translation is CASSLVGRGTGELFF.

In nucleotides, the CDR3 is TGCAGCGTTCAGACTAGCGTGGGGACCCAGTACTTC. It specifies CSVQTSVGTQYF. The V gene is TRBV29-1, the J gene TRBJ2-5, with 8 bases that match TRBD2. Germline V lookup: CDR1 SQVTM, CDR2 ANQGSEA. After removal of 5 bases from V and 7 bases from J, the junction contained 6 bases not matched to a gene. The CDR3 has 12 amino acids.

The chain links TRBV9 to TRBJ2-3; 8 bases fit TRBD1. The V segment lost 4 bases and the J segment 1 base; nucleotides outside the gene matches: 8. Germline values: CDR1 SGDLS, CDR2 YYNGEE. The CDR3 runs to 16 residues. The CDR3 nucleotides are TGTGCCAGCAGCCCTCATGGGACAGGAGGCACAGATACGCAGTATTTT. It codes for CASSPHGTGGTDTQYF. The variable domain in full, with the rest retrieved from reference TRBV9 and TRBJ2-3, is DSGVTQTPKHLITATGQRVTLRCSPRSGDLSVYWYQQSLDQGLQFLIQYYNGEERAKGNILERFSAQQFPDLHSELNLSSLELGDSALYFCASSPHGTGGTDTQYFGPGTRLTVL.

The CDR3 protein is CASSLRSGTASEAFF. DNA of the CDR3: TGTGCCAGCAGCTTGAGGTCAGGGACAGCCTCTGAAGCTTTCTTT. This chain links TRBV7-3 with TRBJ1-1; 7 bases are shared with TRBD1. The germline CDR1 and CDR2 sequences are SGHTA and FQGTGA. The CDR3 length is 15 residues. With 3 bases clipped from V and 6 bases from J, the junction kept 10 bases outside the gene matches.

There are a few counts of this clone. The chain recombines TRBV2 with TRBJ2-7; 7 bases agree with TRBD1. This CDR3 is built from 12 residues. Trimming cost V 8 bases and J 3 bases; bases outside gene matches: 4. Germline-derived CDR1 and CDR2 are SNHLY and FYNNEI. The CDR3 protein is CASRGQIYEQYF. The CDR3 nucleotides read TGTGCCAGCCGGGGACAGATCTACGAGCAGTACTTC.

This clone was observed a single time. This chain uses TRBV9 with TRBJ2-3, with D unclear. Germline V gene sequence: CDR1 SGDLS, CDR2 YYNGEE. The CDR3 is made up of 15 amino acids. Trimming took off 4 bases at V and 0 bases at J, with 12 bases between the two ends. The CDR3 DNA follows: TGTGCCAGCAGCTCCGTCGGTACTAGCACAGATACGCAGTATTTT. Its protein product is CASSSVGTSTDTQYF.

This CDR3 reads CASSPPGTRGYEQYF. In nucleotides, the CDR3 is TGTGCCAGCTCACCTCCCGGGACTAGGGGCTACGAGCAGTACTTC. The genes are TRBV18 and TRBJ2-7, with 8 bases fitting TRBD2. With 3 bases clipped from V and 3 bases from J, the junction kept 7 bases outside the gene matches. The CDR3 consists of 15 residues. CDR1 KGHSH and CDR2 LQKENI come from the germline V gene.